What follows is one T cell receptor (beta chain) and its context. Some clones are missing from TCRdb's copy, which holds only in-frame ones; the method was immunoSEQ multiplex PCR. The sample has approximately 240,000 clones, 83% seen once. The CDR3 is 14 amino acids. With V trimmed by 4 bases and J by 7 bases, 5 bases remained unmatched. Germline V CDR1 and CDR2: SGHRS, YFSETQ. The entry originates in a study of blood T cell repertoires in COVID-19. Study context: The United States, Italy and Spain supplied acute and convalescent COVID-19 samples.

The sequence was obtained from a human donor in a cohort sampled during active COVID-19. The rearrangement joins TRBV5-1 to TRBJ2-2; 9 bases line up with TRBD1. The source material was peripheral blood. CDR3: CASSPGQGSGELFF. CDR3 nucleotides: TGCGCCAGCAGCCCGGGACAGGGAAGCGGGGAGCTGTTTTTT. Looking up the rest from reference TRBV5-1 and TRBJ2-2 gives the full variable domain: KAGVTQTPRYLIKTRGQQVTLSCSPISGHRSVSWYQQTPGQGLQFLFEYFSETQRNKGNFPGRFSGRQFSNSRSEMNVSTLELGDSALYLCASSPGQGSGELFFGEGSRLTVL.